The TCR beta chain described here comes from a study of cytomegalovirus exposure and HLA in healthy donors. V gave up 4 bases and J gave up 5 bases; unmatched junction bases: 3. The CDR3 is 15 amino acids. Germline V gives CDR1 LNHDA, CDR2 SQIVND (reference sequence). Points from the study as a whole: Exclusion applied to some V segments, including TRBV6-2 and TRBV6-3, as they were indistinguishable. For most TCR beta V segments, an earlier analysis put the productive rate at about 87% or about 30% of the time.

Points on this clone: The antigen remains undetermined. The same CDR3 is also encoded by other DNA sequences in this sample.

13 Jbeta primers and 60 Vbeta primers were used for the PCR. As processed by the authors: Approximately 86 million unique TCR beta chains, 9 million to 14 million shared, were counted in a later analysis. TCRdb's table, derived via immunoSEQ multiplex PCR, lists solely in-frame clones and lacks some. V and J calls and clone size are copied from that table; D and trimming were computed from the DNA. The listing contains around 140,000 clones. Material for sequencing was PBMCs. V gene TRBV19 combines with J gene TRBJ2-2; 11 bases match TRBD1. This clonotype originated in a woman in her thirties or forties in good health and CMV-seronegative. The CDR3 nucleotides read TGTGCCAGTAGTACCGGGACAGGGGGAACCGGGGAGCTGTTTTTT. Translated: CASSTGTGGTGELFF.